Following are 18 T cell receptor beta chains from one sample sequenced in a study of T cell responses to AZD1222 COVID-19 vaccine. TCRdb's copy holds only in-frame clones and misses some; the assay was immunoSEQ multiplex PCR. Here the sample spans more than 250,000 clones, roughly 93% being singletons. The sample was peripheral blood, taken on day 0 of AZD1222 vaccination. The receptor set was obtained from an adult in good health.

V gene TRBV5-5 combines with J gene TRBJ2-1; 7 bases map to TRBD1. Trimming cost V 0 bases and J 7 bases; bases outside gene matches: 13. CDR3 length equals 17 residues. Germline assignment: CDR1 SGHKS and CDR2 YYEKEE (reference sequence). The CDR3 protein is CASSLAPQQGPTNEQFF. CDR3 DNA: TGTGCCAGCAGCTTGGCCCCTCAACAGGGGCCAACAAATGAGCAGTTCTTC.

The J gene is TRBJ1-2, the V gene TRBV14, with D perhaps TRBD1 (5 bases). The CDR3 is made up of 15 amino acids. The germline V gene encodes CDR1 SGHDN and CDR2 FVKESK. V was shortened by 2 bases and J by 0 bases, with 10 bases between the two germline ends. The CDR3 bases are TGTGCCAGCAGCCAACAGGGAGGCCCTAACTATGGCTACACCTTC. It is translated as CASSQQGGPNYGYTF.

This sequence joins TRBV5-1 and TRBJ2-5, with 7 bases aligning to TRBD2. The CDR3 contains 14 residues. Germline lookup yields CDR1 SGHRS and CDR2 YFSETQ. Losses at the gene ends were 4 bases for V and 5 bases for J; bases not matched to a gene: 8. CDR3 DNA: TGCGCCAGCAGCCTACGGGGGGACCGGGAGACCCAGTACTTC. It codes for CASSLRGDRETQYF.

The chain couples TRBV7-9 to TRBJ2-3; possibly TRBD1 for D (5 bases). Deletions cut 3 bases from V and 5 bases from J, with 9 bases between. CDR1 SEHNR and CDR2 FQNEAQ come from the germline V gene (reference sequence). The CDR3 has 13 residues. The CDR3, as DNA: TGTGCCAGCAGCTTGGGGCAGGGAGATACGCAGTATTTT. Translation: CASSLGQGDTQYF.

The V and J genes are TRBV7-2 and TRBJ2-2; 10 bases fit TRBD2. Germline lookup yields CDR1 SGHTA and CDR2 FQGNSA. CDR3 length: 16 amino acids. Trimming at V came to 5 bases and at J to 5 bases, leaving 8 bases not matched to a gene. The CDR3, as DNA: TGTGCCAGCAGCCCTACTAGCGGGACTACGACCGGGGAGCTGTTTTTT. It codes for CASSPTSGTTTGELFF.

The genes are TRBV5-1 and TRBJ2-7; maybe TRBD1 (5 bases). Germline loops: CDR1 SGHRS, CDR2 YFSETQ. The V end lost 4 bases, the J end lost 2 bases, and 10 bases lay between the germline ends. The CDR3 is made up of 13 amino acids. The DNA of the CDR3 is TGCGCCAGCAGCGAAGGGGCCCCCTACGAGCAGTACTTC. Encoded protein: CASSEGAPYEQYF. Drawing the rest from reference TRBV5-1 and TRBJ2-7, the complete variable domain is KAGVTQTPRYLIKTRGQQVTLSCSPISGHRSVSWYQQTPGQGLQFLFEYFSETQRNKGNFPGRFSGRQFSNSRSEMNVSTLELGDSALYLCASSEGAPYEQYFGPGTRLTVT.

A note on this clone: The same CDR3 is also encoded by other DNA sequences in this sample. J is TRBJ2-7 and V is TRBV5-4; no firm D call. The length of the CDR3 is 14 residues. CDR1 and CDR2 (germline): SGHNT, YYREEE (reference sequence). V shed 4 bases and J shed 1 base, with 12 bases lying between them. Written as DNA, the CDR3 is TGTGCCAGCAGCCCAGACTCATCTTCCTACGAGCAGTACTTC. Translation: CASSPDSSSYEQYF.

V usage is TRBV5-4 and J usage is TRBJ1-1; unclear D gene. There are 13 residues in the CDR3. From germline, CDR1 is SGHNT and CDR2 YYREEE (reference sequence). V lost 4 bases, J lost 3 bases, and 10 bases lay in between. This CDR3 reads CASSPNLDTEAFF. Written as DNA, the CDR3 is TGTGCCAGCAGCCCCAATCTGGACACTGAAGCTTTCTTT.

This chain uses TRBV7-2 with TRBJ2-3, with 13 bases lining up with TRBD2. This CDR3 is built from 15 residues. With 5 bases clipped from V and 3 bases from J, the junction kept 2 bases outside the gene matches. The germline V gene encodes CDR1 SGHTA and CDR2 FQGNSA. CDR3 in amino acids: CASSRTSGSTDTQYF. The CDR3 DNA reads TGTGCCAGCAGCCGGACTAGCGGGAGTACAGATACGCAGTATTTT.

The chain recombines TRBV6-2 or TRBV6-3 with TRBJ1-1, with a tentative D call TRBD1 (5 bases). The V end lost 1 base, the J end lost 6 bases, and 9 bases lay between the germline ends. The CDR3 covers 13 residues. From germline, CDR1 is MNHEY and CDR2 SVGEGT. CDR3 protein: CASSYLTAAEAFF. CDR3 nucleotides: TGTGCCAGCAGTTACTTGACAGCCGCTGAAGCTTTCTTT.

This clone was detected once. The chain uses TRBV24-1 and TRBJ1-5; D is ambiguous. CDR3 size: 13 residues. The V end was cut by 1 base, the J end by 1 base, with 1 base between. Germline-derived CDR1 and CDR2 are KGHDR and SFDVKD. The CDR3 DNA follows: TGTGCCACCAGTGATTTCAGCAATCAGCCCCAGCATTTT. Its translation: CATSDFSNQPQHF.

This sequence joins TRBV5-8 and TRBJ2-5; TRBD1 aligns across 7 bases. This CDR3 region has 16 residues. After removal of 3 bases from V and 2 bases from J, the junction contained 10 bases not matched to a gene. CDR1 is SGHTS and CDR2 is YDEGEE in the germline V gene. The CDR3 here is CASSYHPGQTQETQYF. CDR3 nucleotide sequence: TGTGCCAGCAGCTATCATCCGGGACAGACACAAGAGACCCAGTACTTC.

About this clone itself: The sample carries other DNA sequences with the same CDR3. The chain is built from TRBV5-4 and TRBJ1-1, with TRBD1 identical over 8 bases. Germline CDR1 reads SGHNT; CDR2 reads YYREEE (reference sequence). CDR3 size: 15 residues. J lost 4 bases, V lost 0 bases, and 5 bases had no gene match. CDR3 residues: CASSLVTGGGTEAFF. CDR3 coding DNA: TGTGCCAGCAGCTTGGTCACAGGGGGGGGCACTGAAGCTTTCTTT.

CDR3 amino acids: CASSLGQGKNQPQHF. CDR3 DNA: TGTGCCAGCAGCCTGGGACAAGGGAAAAATCAGCCCCAGCATTTT. J is TRBJ1-5 and V is TRBV13, with a weak D call TRBD1 (6 bases). This CDR3 is built from 15 residues. Trimming shortened V by 5 bases and J by 4 bases, and 15 bases separated the two germline ends. Germline V lookup: CDR1 PRHDT, CDR2 FYEKMQ (reference sequence).

The chain joins TRBV3-1 (or the pseudogene TRBV3-2) to TRBJ2-2; no reliable D call. In germline, CDR1 is LGHDT, CDR2 YNNKEL (reference sequence). There are 13 residues in the CDR3. Trimming took 1 base from V and 4 from J, leaving 4 bases between them. The DNA for the CDR3 is TGTGCCAGCAGCCAAGTAACCACCGGGGAGCTGTTTTTT. Translating gives CASSQVTTGELFF.

The sample holds one count of this clone. The chain uses TRBV5-1 and TRBJ2-1; D gene uncertain. This CDR3 region has 14 residues. Germline V gives CDR1 SGHRS, CDR2 YFSETQ. The V end was cut by 2 bases, the J end by 8 bases, with 14 bases between. The CDR3 sequence: CASSLGSLLDEQFF. The CDR3, as DNA: TGCGCCAGCAGCTTAGGCTCTCTCTTGGATGAGCAGTTCTTC.

The chain combines TRBV6-2 or TRBV6-3 with TRBJ1-6, with D perhaps TRBD1 (5 bases). This CDR3 spans 17 amino acids. CDR1 is MNHEY and CDR2 is SVGEGT in the germline V gene. V gave up 4 bases and J gave up 10 bases, with 23 bases separating them. The CDR3: CASSSTWDSFLGSPLHF. CDR3 nucleotides: TGTGCCAGCAGTTCAACTTGGGACTCCTTCCTCGGCTCACCCCTCCACTTT.

V and J are TRBV23-1 and TRBJ2-4, with TRBD1 as a possible D gene (5 bases). TRBV23-1 qualifies as an ORF whose function is uncertain. The CDR3 runs to 16 residues. V shed 3 bases and J shed 0 bases, with 12 bases lying between them. CDR3 sequence: CASSHRQKLAKNIQYF. CDR3 DNA: TGCGCCAGCAGTCATCGACAGAAACTAGCCAAAAACATTCAGTACTTC.